These 28 T cell receptor beta chains came from one sample sequenced in a study of shared clonotypes between healthy human individuals. The method was immunoSEQ multiplex PCR; TCRdb's version includes in-frame clones alone and lacks a portion of them. In the table there are roughly 2 million clones, roughly 94% of which are singletons. Material for sequencing was naive CD4+ T cells sorted from blood. Subset reported: CD45RA+ positively selected. All receptors derive from a man aged 18-30 years in good health.

The chain recombines TRBV11-2 with TRBJ2-2, with 7 positions matching TRBD1. Per the germline V gene, CDR1 is SGHAT and CDR2 is FQNNGV. The V segment lost 7 bases and the J segment 7 bases; nucleotides outside the gene matches: 12. The CDR3 contains 15 residues. The CDR3 DNA is TGTGCCAGCACCCAACAGGGGAGATCCAGCGGGGAGCTGTTTTTT. Translating it yields CASTQQGRSSGELFF.

CDR3 sequence (DNA): TGTGCCAGCAGTTACAGCGGGAATGGCTACACCTTC. Protein product: CASSYSGNGYTF. The gene calls are TRBV6-6 and TRBJ1-2; D not resolved. CDR1 is MNHNY and CDR2 is SVGAGI in the germline V gene (reference sequence). The CDR3 has 12 residues. Trimming removed 2 bases from V and 6 bases from J, with 7 bases in between.

The chain joins TRBV7-2 to TRBJ1-5; D is unclear. The CDR3 is 14 amino acids. Germline V gene sequence: CDR1 SGHTA, CDR2 FQGNSA. The ends were cut back, 1 base at V and 6 bases at J, with 10 bases in the middle. Here the CDR3 DNA reads TGTGCCAGCAGCTTAGTTCAGGAAGGTCAGCCCCAGCATTTT. Translated: CASSLVQEGQPQHF.

This clone was observed once. CDR3 sequence: CASSLTGNYEQYF. The CDR3 nucleotides are TGTGCCAGCTCACTGACAGGGAACTACGAGCAGTACTTC. The chain uses TRBV18 and TRBJ2-7; 7 positions match TRBD1. The CDR3 runs 13 residues. Germline-derived CDR1 and CDR2 are KGHSH and LQKENI. J was trimmed by 3 bases and V by 4 bases; bases with no gene match: 3. Supplemented by reference TRBV18 and TRBJ2-7, the full variable domain reads NAGVMQNPRHLVRRRGQEARLRCSPMKGHSHVYWYRQLPEEGLKFMVYLQKENIIDESGMPKERFSAEFPKEGPSILRIQQVVRGDSAAYFCASSLTGNYEQYFGPGTRLTVT.

The chain recombines TRBV6-6 with TRBJ2-1; 11 positions agree with TRBD2. Germline V lookup: CDR1 MNHNY, CDR2 SVGAGI (reference sequence). Trimming took 6 bases from V and 10 from J; bases not matched to a gene: 8. The length of the CDR3 is 14 residues. CDR3 DNA: TGTGCCAGCAGGACTAGCGGGAATTCGGGAGAGCAGTTCTTC. This encodes CASRTSGNSGEQFF.

A remark on this clone: Other DNA sequences in this sample translate to the same CDR3. V gene TRBV9 combines with J gene TRBJ1-3, with 7 nucleotides matching TRBD1. J lost 4 bases, V lost 3 bases, and 7 bases had no gene match. The CDR3 has 15 amino acids. CDR1 is SGDLS, CDR2 YYNGEE, per germline. CDR3 sequence (DNA): TGTGCCAGCAGCGCATCGACAGGGACAGGAAACACCATATATTTT. The encoded protein is CASSASTGTGNTIYF.

The V and J genes are TRBV25-1 and TRBJ1-1; D is unclear. This CDR3 contains 13 residues. The germline V gene encodes CDR1 MGHDK and CDR2 SYGVNS. Trimming removed 0 bases at V and 6 bases at J, with 8 bases between. The CDR3 reads CASSEYGWSEAFF. Written as DNA, the CDR3 is TGTGCCAGCAGTGAATACGGATGGTCTGAAGCTTTCTTT.

V usage is TRBV11-3 and J usage is TRBJ2-5; D may be TRBD1 (7 bases). The germline gives CDR1 SGHNT, CDR2 YENEEA. The CDR3 length is 14 residues. Deletions cut 0 bases from V and 4 bases from J, with 9 bases between. CDR3 coding DNA: TGTGCCAGCAGCTTAGACAGGGGGGCAGAGACCCAGTACTTC. It codes for CASSLDRGAETQYF.

Of note for this clone: Additional DNA sequences in this sample encode the identical CDR3. The chain joins TRBV5-1 to TRBJ1-6; D is uncertain. The germline V and J ends were trimmed by 0 bases and 7 bases, with 5 bases remaining between them. The CDR3 totals 13 residues. Germline V gene sequence: CDR1 SGHRS, CDR2 YFSETQ. As DNA, the CDR3 is TGCGCCAGCAGCTTGGAGGTGAATTCACCCCTCCACTTT. This gives the protein CASSLEVNSPLHF. Supplemented by reference TRBV5-1 and TRBJ1-6, the full variable domain reads KAGVTQTPRYLIKTRGQQVTLSCSPISGHRSVSWYQQTPGQGLQFLFEYFSETQRNKGNFPGRFSGRQFSNSRSEMNVSTLELGDSALYLCASSLEVNSPLHFGNGTRLTVT.

In the case of this clone: The same CDR3 arises from other DNA sequences in this sample as well. The rearrangement uses TRBV19 and TRBJ2-7, with 9 bases aligning to TRBD1. CDR1 LNHDA and CDR2 SQIVND come from the germline V gene (reference sequence). J gave up 1 base and V 4 bases, and 2 bases lay outside the gene matches. The CDR3 runs to 14 residues. The CDR3 DNA reads TGTGCCAGTAGTACCGGACAGGGGTCCTACGAGCAGTACTTC. It yields the protein CASSTGQGSYEQYF.

The chain combines TRBV2 with TRBJ1-2, with a possible D match to TRBD1 (5 bases). The CDR3 is made up of 14 amino acids. Trimming stripped 6 bases from V and 4 bases from J, with 15 bases between. The germline gives CDR1 SNHLY, CDR2 FYNNEI. The CDR3 nucleotides are TGTGCCAGCAGGGGCCGACAGACCATCTATGGCTACACCTTC. Residues: CASRGRQTIYGYTF.

This clone came up a few times. Other nucleotide sequences in the sample specify the same CDR3. The chain links TRBV19 to TRBJ1-5; D is undetermined. V was clipped by 1 base and J by 5 bases, with 3 bases between them. CDR1 and CDR2 (germline): LNHDA, SQIVND (reference sequence). This CDR3 comprises 12 residues. CDR3 DNA: TGTGCCAGTAGTATAGGCTATCAGCCCCAGCATTTT. Translating it yields CASSIGYQPQHF. The entire variable domain, with the rest obtained from reference TRBV19 and TRBJ1-5, is as follows: DGGITQSPKYLFRKEGQNVTLSCEQNLNHDAMYWYRQDPGQGLRLIYYSQIVNDFQKGDIAEGYSVSREKKESFPLTVTSAQKNPTAFYLCASSIGYQPQHFGDGTRLSIL.

The rearrangement uses TRBV30 and TRBJ1-1, with 9 bases matching TRBD1. This CDR3 has 13 amino acids. Trimming cost V 7 bases and J 10 bases; bases outside gene matches: 13. Germline assignment: CDR1 GTSNPN and CDR2 SVGIG (reference sequence). The DNA for the CDR3 is TGTGCCTTTCCGACAGGGGGAACCACGCCAGCTTTCTTT. This gives the protein CAFPTGGTTPAFF.

The gene calls are TRBV30 and TRBJ1-4; a possible D gene is TRBD1 (5 bases). This CDR3 is 14 amino acids long. V gave up 3 bases and J gave up 5 bases, with 13 bases separating them. The germline CDR1 and CDR2 sequences are GTSNPN and SVGIG (reference sequence). The CDR3 DNA reads TGTGCCTGGAGCTCCAGGGATACGAATGAAAAACTGTTTTTT. This encodes CAWSSRDTNEKLFF. Full variable domain (remainder filled in from reference TRBV30 and TRBJ1-4): SQTIHQWPATLVQPVGSPLSLECTVEGTSNPNLYWYRQAAGRGLQLLFYSVGIGQISSEVPQNLSASRPQDRQFILSSKKLLLSDSGFYLCAWSSRDTNEKLFFGSGTQLSVL.

The CDR3 region has the DNA TGTGCCAGCAGTTTAACGGGGATCAATGAAAAACTGTTTTTT. The encoded protein is CASSLTGINEKLFF. The V call is TRBV28, the J call TRBJ1-4; D call uncertain. The CDR3 totals 14 residues. The germline gives CDR1 MDHEN, CDR2 SYDVKM. V was trimmed by 2 bases and J by 5 bases, leaving 9 bases between them.

The chain has TRBV5-1 and TRBJ1-1, with D maybe TRBD1 (5 bases). Trimming stripped 3 bases from V and 4 bases from J, with 22 bases between. The length of the CDR3 is 17 residues. Germline V gene sequence: CDR1 SGHRS, CDR2 YFSETQ. DNA of the CDR3: TGCGCCAGCAGCTCAAACCCAGGGAGTGTAGGGGCCACTGAAGCTTTCTTT. As protein: CASSSNPGSVGATEAFF.

The V call is TRBV5-6, the J call TRBJ2-5; D gene unclear. V was cut by 1 base and J by 7 bases, with 11 bases left in between. Germline V gene data show CDR1 as SGHDT and CDR2 as YYEEEE. The length of the CDR3 is 13 residues. In nucleotides, the CDR3 is TGTGCCAGCAGCTTGCCCCCCTTGGGGACCCAGTACTTC. Residues: CASSLPPLGTQYF.

CDR3 amino acids: CASTGAMNTEAFF. DNA for the CDR3: TGTGCCAGCACAGGGGCAATGAACACTGAAGCTTTCTTT. This rearrangement joins TRBV6-1 to TRBJ1-1; tentative D call: TRBD1 (6 bases). This CDR3 is 13 amino acids long. V lost 7 bases and J lost 0, with 9 bases in between. Germline V gene data show CDR1 as MNHNS and CDR2 as SASEGT.

Only a few counts were recorded for this clone. Within the sample, other DNA sequences also encode this same CDR3. The rearrangement links TRBV7-2 to TRBJ2-2, with D uncertain. Germline V gene lookup returns CDR1 SGHTA and CDR2 FQGNSA. The CDR3 has 12 residues. Trimming took off 3 bases at V and 5 bases at J, with 4 bases between the two ends. Here the CDR3 DNA reads TGTGCCAGCAGCTTTTTAACCGGGGAGCTGTTTTTT. It yields the protein CASSFLTGELFF.

The rearrangement uses TRBV29-1 and TRBJ1-2; TRBD1 is a possible D gene (6 bases). The V and J ends lost 0 bases and 6 bases respectively, with 14 bases between them. This CDR3 is built from 14 residues. CDR1 SQVTM and CDR2 ANQGSEA come from the germline V gene. The CDR3 DNA sequence: TGCAGCGTTGAAGACCCGGGACAAACTCATGGCTACACCTTC. It is translated as CSVEDPGQTHGYTF.

J is TRBJ2-7 and V is TRBV5-8; D is possibly TRBD1 (5 bases). Germline V CDR1 and CDR2: SGHTS, YDEGEE. This CDR3 contains 14 residues. Deletions cut 4 bases from V and 0 bases from J, with 11 bases between. Written as DNA, the CDR3 is TGTGCCAGCAGCGCTACAGGTAACTCCTACGAGCAGTACTTC. Residues: CASSATGNSYEQYF.

This clone has a single count. Here the CDR3 reads CASSLDPGRQNTEAFF. CDR3 nucleotides: TGCGCCAGCAGCTTGGACCCAGGGAGGCAGAACACTGAAGCTTTCTTT. The chain uses TRBV5-1 and TRBJ1-1; possible D gene TRBD1, 5 bases. V dropped 0 bases and J dropped 1 base, with 13 bases sitting between them. From germline, CDR1 is SGHRS and CDR2 YFSETQ. The CDR3 consists of 16 residues.

As for this clone: Other DNA sequences within the sample encode an identical CDR3. The chain employs TRBV5-1 and TRBJ2-5; D may be TRBD2 (5 bases). The CDR3 runs to 12 residues. The germline gives CDR1 SGHRS, CDR2 YFSETQ. Trimming took 0 bases from V and 5 from J, leaving 5 bases between them. CDR3 in amino acids: CASSLGRETQYF. The CDR3 region has the DNA TGCGCCAGCAGCTTGGGGAGGGAGACCCAGTACTTC. The variable domain in full, completed from reference TRBV5-1 and TRBJ2-5, reads KAGVTQTPRYLIKTRGQQVTLSCSPISGHRSVSWYQQTPGQGLQFLFEYFSETQRNKGNFPGRFSGRQFSNSRSEMNVSTLELGDSALYLCASSLGRETQYFGPGTRLLVL.

The genes are TRBV10-1 and TRBJ1-4; 7 bases agree with TRBD1. V shed 11 bases, J shed 7 bases, and the junction held 10 bases outside the gene matches. Germline CDR1 and CDR2: WNHNN and SYGVQD (reference sequence). The CDR3 extends over 13 amino acids. The CDR3 spells CAGRQGGGEKLFF. The CDR3 nucleotides are TGCGCCGGAAGACAGGGAGGTGGTGAAAAACTGTTTTTT.

The count of this clone is one. The genes are TRBV7-9 and TRBJ2-3; D is unresolved. The ends were cut back, 1 base at V and 8 bases at J, with 7 bases in the middle. Per germline, CDR1 SEHNR and CDR2 FQNEAQ (reference sequence). CDR3 length equals 12 residues. DNA for the CDR3: TGTGCCAGCAGCTTAGAACGAACTACGCAGTATTTT. Its protein is CASSLERTTQYF.

This chain links TRBV28 with TRBJ1-6; 7 nucleotides align to TRBD1. The V segment lost 1 base and the J segment 14 bases; nucleotides outside the gene matches: 14. The CDR3 consists of 16 residues. Germline assignment: CDR1 MDHEN and CDR2 SYDVKM. DNA of the CDR3: TGTGCCAGCAGTTTATTTCTCCGACAGGGATCGGGGGCCCTCCACTTT. Its translation: CASSLFLRQGSGALHF. The full variable domain, in which reference TRBV28 and TRBJ1-6 provide the parts outside the CDR3, is DVKVTQSSRYLVKRTGEKVFLECVQDMDHENMFWYRQDPGLGLRLIYFSYDVKMKEKGDIPEGYSVSREKKERFSLILESASTNQTSMYLCASSLFLRQGSGALHFGNGTRLTVT.

The genes are TRBV11-2 and TRBJ2-5; tentatively, D is TRBD1 or TRBD2 (5 bases each). The CDR3 has 14 residues. The germline V and J ends were trimmed by 4 bases and 2 bases, with 11 bases remaining between them. Germline-derived CDR1 and CDR2 are SGHAT and FQNNGV. DNA of the CDR3: TGTGCCAGCAGCTCGACTTGGGGGCAAGAGACCCAGTACTTC. Its translation: CASSSTWGQETQYF.

The chain recombines TRBV28 with TRBJ1-2; 8 bases agree with TRBD1. Trimming took 6 bases from V and 2 from J; bases not matched to a gene: 8. This CDR3 comprises 15 residues. Germline CDR1 reads MDHEN; CDR2 reads SYDVKM. CDR3: CASRPVGQGNYGYTF. The CDR3 DNA is TGTGCCAGCAGACCCGTCGGACAGGGAAACTATGGCTACACCTTC.